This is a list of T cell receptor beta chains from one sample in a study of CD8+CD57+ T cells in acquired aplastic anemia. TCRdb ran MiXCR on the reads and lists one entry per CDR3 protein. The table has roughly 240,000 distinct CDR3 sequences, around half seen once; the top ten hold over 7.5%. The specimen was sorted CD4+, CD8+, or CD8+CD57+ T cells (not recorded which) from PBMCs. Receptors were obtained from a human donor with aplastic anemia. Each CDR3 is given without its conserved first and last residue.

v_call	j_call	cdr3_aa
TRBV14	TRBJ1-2	ASSQGQVRYGYT
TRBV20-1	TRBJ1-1	SASRTVTEAF
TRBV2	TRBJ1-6	ASSTGRDNSPLH
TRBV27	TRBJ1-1	ASSFNGEAF
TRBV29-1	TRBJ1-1	SVGMEGTEAF
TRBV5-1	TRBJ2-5	ASSLAVGETQY
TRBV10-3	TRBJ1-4	ATAPGQGLEKLF
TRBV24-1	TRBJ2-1	ATSDLAGGSYNEQF
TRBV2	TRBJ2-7	ASSPSLSYEQY
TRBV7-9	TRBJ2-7	ASSDRGRAIENEQY
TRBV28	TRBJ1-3	ASSYLTSGRSPGNTIY
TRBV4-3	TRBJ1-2	ASSQGHGDYGYT
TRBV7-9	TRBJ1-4	ASSFYICSAKSGVEEKLF
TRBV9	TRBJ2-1	ASSKKLAGGHREQF
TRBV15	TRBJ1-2	ATSRGGLGESGYT
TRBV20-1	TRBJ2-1	SARDLTSNEQF
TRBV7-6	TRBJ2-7	ASSLNGFYEQY
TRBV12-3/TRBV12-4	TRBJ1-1	ASGGQAANTEAF
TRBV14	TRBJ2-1	ASSQDYNEQF
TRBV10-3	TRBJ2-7	AITPGQGSNEQY
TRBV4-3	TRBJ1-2	ASSPRQHPYGYT
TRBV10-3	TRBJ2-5	AIRGSSGRVQETQY
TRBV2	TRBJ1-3	ASSEMGSGNTIY
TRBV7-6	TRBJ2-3	ASSRKGETDTQY
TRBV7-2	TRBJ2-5	ASTIAGDQETQY
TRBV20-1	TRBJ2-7	SAPPLAGYEQY
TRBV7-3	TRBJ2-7	ASSQRAGRTYEQY
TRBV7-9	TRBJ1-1	ASSLAGLGF
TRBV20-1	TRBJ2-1	SANPLQTGGVIYNEQF
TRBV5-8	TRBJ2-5	ASRSPSRETQY
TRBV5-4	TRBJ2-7	ASSFWGTGSSEQY
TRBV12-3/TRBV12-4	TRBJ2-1	ASSSPMTGYNEQF
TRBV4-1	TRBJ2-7	ASSNGLFYEQY
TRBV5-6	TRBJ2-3	ASNRLAGGPGDTQY
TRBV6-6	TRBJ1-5	ASSYSGRTGQGQPQH
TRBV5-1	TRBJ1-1	ASSWGGQGRRREAF
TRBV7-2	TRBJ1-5	ASSPRGANQPQH
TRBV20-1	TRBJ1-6	SARGTSGDNSPLH
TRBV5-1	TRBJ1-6	ASSLAGPAYNSPLH
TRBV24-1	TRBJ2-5	ASSDQSETQY
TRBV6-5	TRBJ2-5	ASSPNGRGGMETQY